This TCR beta chain was identified in a study of cytomegalovirus exposure and HLA in healthy donors. PCR involved 60 Vbeta and 13 Jbeta primers. Sequencing was performed with immunoSEQ multiplex PCR; in TCRdb, only in-frame clones are kept and a portion is missing. The sample lists over 150,000 clones, roughly 80% seen once, with around 1.3% in the top ten. In germline, CDR1 is MGHDK, CDR2 SYGVNS. The trim removed 6 bases at V and 4 bases at J, leaving 4 bases unmatched. CDR3 length: 13 residues. This TCR derives from a woman aged 50 to 60 in good health and CMV-seronegative. The chain couples TRBV25-1 to TRBJ1-2, with 8 bases matching TRBD1. Sequenced material: PBMCs. In DNA form, the CDR3 reads TGTGCCAGCAGATCGGACAGGGTCTATGGCTACACCTTC. It is translated as CASRSDRVYGYTF.